These 21 T cell receptor beta chains were sequenced from one sample in a study of T cell responses to AZD1222 COVID-19 vaccine. Profiling relied on immunoSEQ multiplex PCR, and the TCRdb table lists in-frame clones only, not all of them. The sample holds fewer than 85,000 clones, about 92% seen once. Sequenced here: peripheral blood, sampled on day 0 of MenACWY control vaccination. All receptors come from an adult in good health.

The gene calls are TRBV19 and TRBJ1-6, with 9 bases lining up with TRBD1. The CDR3 has 16 amino acids. The V gene's germline CDR1 is LNHDA and CDR2 SQIVND (reference sequence). The junction had 10 bases not matched to a gene; V was cut back by 4 bases and J by 9 bases. This CDR3 reads CASSTDPGQGTSPLHF. The DNA of the CDR3 is TGTGCCAGTAGTACCGACCCTGGACAGGGGACTTCACCCCTCCACTTT.

This chain connects TRBV3-1 (or the pseudogene TRBV3-2) to TRBJ2-7, with D perhaps matching TRBD2 (5 bases). CDR1 LGHDT and CDR2 YNNKEL come from the germline V gene (reference sequence). V shed 3 bases and J shed 5 bases, with 11 bases lying between them. The CDR3 contains 13 residues. CDR3 region: CASSHRGADEQYF. CDR3 nucleotides: TGTGCCAGCAGCCACCGGGGTGCGGACGAGCAGTACTTC.

This CDR3 reads CSVVLEGYSNQPQHF. The CDR3 nucleotides read TGCAGCGTTGTCTTGGAAGGCTATAGCAATCAGCCCCAGCATTTT. The rearrangement links TRBV29-1 to TRBJ1-5; no reliable D call. The CDR3 contains 15 residues. Between the trimmed V and J ends, which lost 4 bases and 0 bases, there was a span of 13 bases. Germline CDR1 is SQVTM and CDR2 is ANQGSEA. The variable domain in full, with the rest retrieved from reference TRBV29-1 and TRBJ1-5, is SAVISQKPSRDICQRGTSLTIQCQVDSQVTMMFWYRQQPGQSLTLIATANQGSEATYESGFVIDKFPISRPNLTFSTLTVSNMSPEDSSIYLCSVVLEGYSNQPQHFGDGTRLSIL.

The rearrangement links TRBV12-3 or TRBV12-4 to TRBJ2-7; D remains ambiguous. This CDR3 is 12 amino acids long. Trimming pared 4 bases from V and 6 bases from J, leaving 10 bases between. CDR3 amino acids: CASSSPAREQYF. The CDR3 nucleotides are TGTGCCAGCAGTTCGCCGGCCCGCGAGCAGTACTTC.

This CDR3 reads CASSLFTGANTGELFF. DNA for the CDR3: TGTGCCAGCAGTTTATTTACAGGCGCGAACACCGGGGAGCTGTTTTTT. V and J are TRBV27 and TRBJ2-2, with D maybe TRBD1 (5 bases). CDR1 is MNHEY, CDR2 SMNVEV, per germline (reference sequence). Trimming stripped 1 base from V and 0 bases from J, with 9 bases between. CDR3 length equals 16 residues.

V usage is TRBV10-1 and J usage is TRBJ2-3; D call uncertain. There are 13 residues in the CDR3. Trimming removed 4 bases at V and 0 bases at J, with 5 bases between. Looked up from germline, CDR1 is WNHNN and CDR2 is SYGVQD (reference sequence). The CDR3: CASSASSTDTQYF. CDR3 sequence (DNA): TGCGCCAGCAGTGCCTCTAGCACAGATACGCAGTATTTT.

J is TRBJ1-2 and V is TRBV7-2, with a weak D call TRBD1 (6 bases). Germline values: CDR1 SGHTA, CDR2 FQGNSA. V dropped 8 bases and J dropped 3 bases, with 19 bases sitting between them. The CDR3 sequence is 15 residues long. The CDR3 reads CASPYQRGADYGYTF. DNA of the CDR3: TGTGCCAGCCCCTACCAACGGGGGGCGGACTATGGCTACACCTTC.

This sequence joins TRBV11-2 and TRBJ1-2; no clear D. The germline V and J ends were trimmed by 1 base and 0 bases, with 12 bases remaining between them. From germline, CDR1 is SGHAT and CDR2 FQNNGV. This CDR3 spans 16 amino acids. CDR3 region: CASSLGPVTANYGYTF. CDR3 DNA sequence: TGTGCCAGCAGCTTAGGCCCAGTCACAGCTAACTATGGCTACACCTTC.

The chain recombines TRBV2 with TRBJ2-7, with TRBD1 as a possible D gene (6 bases). Germline-derived CDR1 and CDR2 are SNHLY and FYNNEI. With 3 bases removed from V and 1 base from J, the gap between germline ends came to 7 bases. This CDR3 has 13 amino acids. The CDR3: CASSDDRSYEQYF. In DNA form, the CDR3 reads TGTGCCAGCAGTGATGACAGGTCCTACGAGCAGTACTTC.

This rearrangement joins TRBV5-1 to TRBJ2-3; perhaps D is TRBD1 or TRBD2 (5 bases each). Germline CDR1 SGHRS, CDR2 YFSETQ. V was pared by 7 bases and J by 3 bases, with 18 bases between. The CDR3 sequence is 15 residues long. CDR3 residues: CASGPVGVGTDTQYF. In nucleotides, the CDR3 is TGCGCCAGCGGCCCAGTGGGGGTAGGGACAGATACGCAGTATTTT.

The chain has TRBV6-5 and TRBJ1-3; D is unresolved. Germline assignment: CDR1 MNHEY and CDR2 SVGAGI. V dropped 2 bases and J dropped 0 bases, with 5 bases sitting between them. This CDR3 is built from 14 residues. CDR3 sequence (DNA): TGTGCCAGCAGTTACGGATACTCTGGAAACACCATATATTTT. It translates to CASSYGYSGNTIYF.

The J gene is TRBJ2-1, the V gene TRBV30; 8 bases agree with TRBD2. V was clipped by 3 bases and J by 0 bases; unmatched bases: 4. This CDR3 spans 15 amino acids. Germline values: CDR1 GTSNPN, CDR2 SVGIG (reference sequence). CDR3 in DNA: TGTGCCTGGAGCGGGGGGGCGAGCTCCTACAATGAGCAGTTCTTC. Its protein product is CAWSGGASSYNEQFF.

This rearrangement joins TRBV28 to TRBJ2-7, with D perhaps assigned TRBD1 or TRBD2 (9 bases each). This CDR3 has 17 amino acids. Trimming removed 6 bases at V and 7 bases at J, with 28 bases between. In germline, CDR1 is MDHEN, CDR2 SYDVKM. CDR3 sequence: CASSRGGDRVIGIEQYF. CDR3 DNA sequence: TGTGCCAGCAGCCGCGGGGGGGACAGGGTAATAGGGATTGAGCAGTACTTC.

The genes are TRBV11-3 and TRBJ2-3, with D possibly being TRBD2 (7 bases). The length of the CDR3 is 17 residues. Looked up from germline, CDR1 is SGHNT and CDR2 is YENEEA. V dropped 5 bases and J dropped 2 bases, with 20 bases sitting between them. DNA of the CDR3: TGTGCCAGCAGCCCGGGCGGGGGCCTTTCCTACACAGATACGCAGTATTTT. The encoded protein is CASSPGGGLSYTDTQYF.

This chain uses TRBV11-2 with TRBJ2-1; weak D call: TRBD2 (6 bases). The CDR3 spans 14 residues. Per germline, CDR1 SGHAT and CDR2 FQNNGV. V dropped 3 bases and J dropped 6 bases, with 12 bases sitting between them. Written as DNA, the CDR3 is TGTGCCAGCAGCTTTTACCGGGAGCGCAATGAGCAGTTCTTC. It is translated as CASSFYRERNEQFF.

The V and J genes are TRBV11-1 and TRBJ2-2, with unresolved D. The CDR3 has 13 amino acids. Looked up from germline, CDR1 is SGHAT and CDR2 is FQDESV (reference sequence). The germline V and J ends were trimmed by 2 bases and 5 bases, with 6 bases remaining between them. Written as DNA, the CDR3 is TGTGCCAGCAGCTTATTGGGGACCGGGGAGCTGTTTTTT. It yields the protein CASSLLGTGELFF.

This clone was detected only once. The V call is TRBV7-6, the J call TRBJ1-3; D gene uncertain. Trimming shortened V by 1 base and J by 0 bases, and 4 bases separated the two germline ends. There are 14 residues in the CDR3. From germline, CDR1 is SGHVS and CDR2 FNYEAQ. The CDR3 DNA reads TGTGCCAGCAGCTTAGGCCACTCTGGAAACACCATATATTTT. Translating gives CASSLGHSGNTIYF.

This rearrangement joins TRBV6-2 or TRBV6-3 to TRBJ2-1; maybe TRBD2 (5 bases). V lost 2 bases, J lost 6 bases, and 8 bases lay in between. The CDR3 runs to 13 residues. Germline CDR1 reads MNHEY; CDR2 reads SVGEGT. The CDR3 DNA reads as TGTGCCAGCAGTTACGGAGGTCGCAATGAGCAGTTCTTC. Amino acids: CASSYGGRNEQFF.

V is TRBV5-1 and J is TRBJ1-2; 9 bases are a match to TRBD1. The ends lost 0 bases at V and 2 bases at J; junction bases unmatched: 2. The CDR3 consists of 15 residues. The germline CDR1 and CDR2 sequences are SGHRS and YFSETQ. CDR3 nucleotide sequence: TGCGCCAGCAGCTTGGTGACAGGGGGAAACTATGGCTACACCTTC. Translated, it gives CASSLVTGGNYGYTF.

The chain has TRBV28 and TRBJ1-6; D may be TRBD1 (5 bases). The CDR3 consists of 12 residues. The germline V gene encodes CDR1 MDHEN and CDR2 SYDVKM. V was clipped by 4 bases and J by 13 bases, with 11 bases between them. The CDR3 DNA reads as TGTGCCAGCAGTTCCGGGCGGGGGCCCCTCCACTTT. It is translated as CASSSGRGPLHF.

V usage is TRBV5-1 and J usage is TRBJ1-4; D is perhaps TRBD1 (6 bases). V lost 0 bases and J 8 bases, leaving 17 bases between the germline ends. The CDR3 is made up of 16 amino acids. Germline V gene data show CDR1 as SGHRS and CDR2 as YFSETQ. This CDR3 reads CASSLEATGKGEKLFF. The CDR3, as DNA: TGCGCCAGCAGCTTGGAAGCGACAGGAAAGGGGGAAAAACTGTTTTTT.